There are a few counts of the clone carrying this T cell receptor (beta chain). These data are taken from a study of cytotoxic CD8 clonotypes in ibrutinib-treated CLL. Only in-frame clones appear in the TCRdb table, and some are missing; sequencing was by immunoSEQ multiplex PCR. The sample comprises 300,000 to 350,000 clones, about 80% of which are singletons, and 6.5% to 8.5% rests with the top ten. The CDR3 covers 17 residues. V lost 8 bases and J lost 0; bases outside the gene matches: 6. CDR1 and CDR2 (germline): MNHEY, SMNVEV (reference sequence). With cryopreserved PBMCs as the source, approximately 2 micrograms of genomic DNA went to TCR beta libraries.

The input for sequencing was PBMCs, taken before ibrutinib treatment. This receptor was obtained from a human donor with chronic lymphocytic leukemia. The rearrangement uses TRBV27 and TRBJ2-1, with TRBD2 matching 14 bases. The CDR3 region has the DNA TGTGCCAGCCAGACCGGGACTAGCGGGAGCTCCTACAATGAGCAGTTCTTC. Protein product: CASQTGTSGSSYNEQFF.